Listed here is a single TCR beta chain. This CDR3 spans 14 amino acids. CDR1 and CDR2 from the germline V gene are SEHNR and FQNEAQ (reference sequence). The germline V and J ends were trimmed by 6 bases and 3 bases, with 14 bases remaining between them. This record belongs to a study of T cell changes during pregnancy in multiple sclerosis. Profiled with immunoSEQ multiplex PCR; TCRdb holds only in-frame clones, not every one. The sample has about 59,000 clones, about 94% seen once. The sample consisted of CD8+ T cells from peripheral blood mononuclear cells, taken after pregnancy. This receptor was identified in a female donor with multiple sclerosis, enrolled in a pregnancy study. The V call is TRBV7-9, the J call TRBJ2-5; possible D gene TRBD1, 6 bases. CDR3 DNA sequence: TGTGCCAGCAGGTCCGAACAGGGAAAAGAGACCCAGTACTTC. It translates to CASRSEQGKETQYF. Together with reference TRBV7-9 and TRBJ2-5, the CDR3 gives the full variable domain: DTGVSQNPRHKITKRGQNVTFRCDPISEHNRLYWYRQTLGQGPEFLTYFQNEAQLEKSRLLSDRFSAERPKGSFSTLEIQRTEQGDSAMYLCASRSEQGKETQYFGPGTRLLVL.